Below, 16 T cell receptor beta chains from the same sample are listed, as sequenced in a study of Tregs in tolerant kidney transplant recipients. Generated by immunoSEQ multiplex PCR, the TCRdb table keeps only in-frame clones and is missing some. This sample contains under 35,000 clones. The material sequenced was CD8+ T cells from blood, taken before the transplant. Source of these receptors: a human donor who received a combined kidney and bone marrow transplant.

Note on this clone: The CDR3 end falls 3 residues outside the read, so it is completed with the germline J gene. The chain is built from TRBV6-2 or TRBV6-3 and TRBJ2-1; 10 bases are shared with TRBD2. Looked up from germline, CDR1 is MNHEY and CDR2 is SVGEGT. The V segment lost 1 base and the J segment 4 bases; nucleotides outside the gene matches: 7. The CDR3 is 17 amino acids. CDR3 bases read: TGTGCCAGCAGTTACTTGGCTAGCGGGAGTATGTACAATGAG. As protein: CASSYLASGSMYNE. The full CDR3 is CASSYLASGSMYNEQFF.

The CDR3: CASSGTPGHSTDTQYF. The covered CDR3 bases are TGTGCCAGCAGCGGCACTCCGGGACACTCTACAGATACG. The chain links TRBV7-3 to TRBJ2-3, with a possible D match to TRBD1 (6 bases). The CDR3 end falls 3 residues outside the read, so it is completed with the germline J gene. Germline lookup yields CDR1 SGHTA and CDR2 FQGTGA. Trimming left V 5 bases short and J 3 bases short, with 18 bases between. The CDR3 spans 16 residues.

As regards this clone: The read comes to an end 3 residues before the CDR3 does, leaving the germline J gene to fill in the end. The chain couples TRBV30 to TRBJ2-1; TRBD2 agrees at 11 bases. The CDR3 spans 18 residues. Trimming cost V 1 base and J 0 bases; bases outside gene matches: 8. From germline, CDR1 is GTSNPN and CDR2 SVGIG (reference sequence). The CDR3 reads CAWSGLTSGESSYNEQFF. The CDR3 DNA, read in part, is TGTGCCTGGAGTGGCCTGACTAGCGGGGAAAGCTCCTACAATGAG.

Notes on this clone: The sequence runs out 3 residues before the end of the CDR3; the remainder is reconstructed from the germline J gene. The chain links TRBV19 to TRBJ1-2, with TRBD1 as a possible D gene (5 bases). Germline lookup yields CDR1 LNHDA and CDR2 SQIVND (reference sequence). Trimming took off 8 bases at V and 4 bases at J, with 11 bases between the two ends. The CDR3 is 12 residues long. Here the CDR3 reads CASGQGSYGYTF. The CDR3 DNA, read in part, is TGTGCCAGTGGACAAGGAAGCTATGGC.

Turning to this clone: The read stops 3 residues short of the end of the CDR3; the missing end is completed from the germline J gene. This rearrangement joins TRBV29-1 to TRBJ2-2, with TRBD2 identical over 7 bases. CDR1 is SQVTM, CDR2 ANQGSEA, per germline. The CDR3 spans 14 residues. The V segment lost 3 bases and the J segment 6 bases; nucleotides outside the gene matches: 7. CDR3 in amino acids: CSVDGAGVAGELFF. CDR3 DNA, as far as it was read: TGCAGCGTTGATGGCGCGGGAGTGGCCGGGGAG.

On this clone: The CDR3 end lies 3 residues beyond the end of the read and is filled in from the germline J gene. This chain connects TRBV30 to TRBJ1-1; D is perhaps TRBD1 (6 bases). Trimming removed 5 bases from V and 1 base from J, with 14 bases in between. The CDR3 runs 14 residues. CDR1 and CDR2 from the germline V gene are GTSNPN and SVGIG (reference sequence). CDR3 residues: CAWSPRQANTEAFF. The sequenced part of the CDR3 DNA is TGTGCCTGGTCTCCCAGACAGGCGAACACTGAA.

A note on this clone: From the germline J gene comes the end of the CDR3, since the read stops 3 residues before it. This chain links TRBV2 with TRBJ2-2, with D unclear. Between the trimmed V and J ends, which lost 7 bases and 7 bases, there was a span of 10 bases. Germline CDR1 and CDR2: SNHLY and FYNNEI. The CDR3 consists of 12 residues. The sequenced part of the CDR3 DNA is TGTGCCAGCACGGCGGCCGGCGGGGAG. This encodes CASTAAGGE. The entire CDR3 protein reads CASTAAGGELFF.

As for this clone: Read data end 3 residues before the CDR3 end; the end is taken from the germline J gene. This sequence joins TRBV7-8 and TRBJ2-7, with 8 bases matching TRBD1. Unmatched junction bases numbered 11, after V lost 4 bases and J lost 3 bases. The V gene's germline CDR1 is SGHVS and CDR2 FQNEAQ. The CDR3 spans 16 residues. The CDR3: CASSSPTGTGYYEQYF. The sequenced CDR3 bases are TGTGCCAGCAGCTCACCCACCGGGACAGGTTACTACGAG.

In regard to this clone: The CDR3 is cut off 3 residues early in the read; its end comes from the germline J gene. V and J are TRBV19 and TRBJ1-5; possibly TRBD1 for D (6 bases). Between the trimmed V and J ends, which lost 3 bases and 5 bases, there was a span of 11 bases. CDR1 and CDR2 (germline): LNHDA, SQIVND (reference sequence). The CDR3 contains 14 residues. CDR3 bases read: TGTGCCAGTAGTATCAGGTCAGGGGATCAGCCC. This codes for CASSIRSGDQP. The CDR3 in full is CASSIRSGDQPQHF. Supplemented by reference TRBV19 and TRBJ1-5, the full variable domain reads DGGITQSPKYLFRKEGQNVTLSCEQNLNHDAMYWYRQDPGQGLRLIYYSQIVNDFQKGDIAEGYSVSREKKESFPLTVTSAQKNPTAFYLCASSIRSGDQPQHFGDGTRLSIL.

As to this clone: Compared with germline, one end of the junction differs, possibly owing to a read error. The read gets to within 3 residues of the CDR3 end, and the germline J gene fills in the rest. The chain is built from TRBV4-2 and TRBJ1-1; D not certain. Looked up from germline, CDR1 is LGHNA and CDR2 is YNFKEQ. The CDR3 is 15 residues long. This CDR3 is CASSQEVTVYTEAFF. The sequenced CDR3 bases are TGCGCCAGCAGCCAAGAGGTCACAGTTTACACTGAA.

Notes on this clone: From the germline J gene comes the end of the CDR3, since the read stops 3 residues before it. This chain joins TRBV24-1 and TRBJ1-4, with TRBD1 matching 8 bases. Germline-derived CDR1 and CDR2 are KGHDR and SFDVKD. Trimming took 10 bases from V and 7 from J; bases not matched to a gene: 7. The CDR3 spans 13 residues. The CDR3 here is CATVDRVVEKLFF. The DNA read from the CDR3 is TGTGCCACGGTGGACAGGGTGGTTGAAAAA.

As regards this clone: With the read ending 3 residues before the CDR3 end, the germline J gene is used to fill in that end. The chain recombines TRBV6-1 with TRBJ1-3, with D maybe TRBD1 (5 bases). This CDR3 region has 16 residues. Trimming left V 4 bases short and J 3 bases short, with 16 bases between. Germline V gene lookup returns CDR1 MNHNS and CDR2 SASEGT. CDR3 bases read: TGTGCCAGCAGTGCCACCCAGGGAGGAAGTGGAAACACC. This sequence encodes CASSATQGGSGNT. The full CDR3 is CASSATQGGSGNTIYF.

Worth noting for this clone: From the germline J gene comes the end of the CDR3, since the read stops 3 residues before it. The chain carries TRBV7-3 and TRBJ2-1, with 7 bases identical to TRBD2. The CDR3 runs to 15 residues. The V segment lost 1 base and the J segment 8 bases; nucleotides outside the gene matches: 8. Germline V lookup: CDR1 SGHTA, CDR2 FQGTGA. The CDR3 sequence: CASSLRGDYFDEQFF. The CDR3 bases that were read are TGTGCCAGCAGCTTAAGGGGGGACTACTTCGATGAG.

About this clone itself: The CDR3 end lies 3 residues beyond the end of the read and is filled in from the germline J gene. V is TRBV6-2 or TRBV6-3 and J is TRBJ1-5; D is perhaps TRBD1 (6 bases). The CDR3 length is 16 residues. Germline assignment: CDR1 MNHEY and CDR2 SVGEGT. V was shortened by 5 bases and J by 3 bases, with 17 bases between the two germline ends. The part of the CDR3 DNA that was read is TGTGCCAGCAGTCAGGGGACGTATATTCTCAATCAGCCC. Protein: CASSQGTYILNQP. In full, the CDR3 reads CASSQGTYILNQPQHF.

About this clone: The read gets to within 3 residues of the CDR3 end, and the germline J gene fills in the rest. The chain has TRBV5-1 and TRBJ1-1; D gene unclear. The CDR3 runs 15 residues. The germline CDR1 and CDR2 sequences are SGHRS and YFSETQ. V lost 0 bases, J lost 0 bases, and 9 bases lay in between. CDR3 DNA, as far as it was read: TGCGCCAGCAGCTTGGAAGGTAACATGAACACTGAA. It yields the protein CASSLEGNMNTE. The full CDR3 protein reads CASSLEGNMNTEAFF.

A note on this clone: From the germline J gene comes the end of the CDR3, since the read stops 3 residues before it. The chain links TRBV19 to TRBJ2-5; 9 nucleotides align to TRBD2. This CDR3 region has 15 residues. Per germline, CDR1 LNHDA and CDR2 SQIVND (reference sequence). V gave up 5 bases and J gave up 0 bases; unmatched junction bases: 4. The CDR3 region is CASSPRGRDQETQYF. The sequenced CDR3 bases are TGTGCCAGTAGTCCCCGCGGGAGGGACCAAGAGACC.